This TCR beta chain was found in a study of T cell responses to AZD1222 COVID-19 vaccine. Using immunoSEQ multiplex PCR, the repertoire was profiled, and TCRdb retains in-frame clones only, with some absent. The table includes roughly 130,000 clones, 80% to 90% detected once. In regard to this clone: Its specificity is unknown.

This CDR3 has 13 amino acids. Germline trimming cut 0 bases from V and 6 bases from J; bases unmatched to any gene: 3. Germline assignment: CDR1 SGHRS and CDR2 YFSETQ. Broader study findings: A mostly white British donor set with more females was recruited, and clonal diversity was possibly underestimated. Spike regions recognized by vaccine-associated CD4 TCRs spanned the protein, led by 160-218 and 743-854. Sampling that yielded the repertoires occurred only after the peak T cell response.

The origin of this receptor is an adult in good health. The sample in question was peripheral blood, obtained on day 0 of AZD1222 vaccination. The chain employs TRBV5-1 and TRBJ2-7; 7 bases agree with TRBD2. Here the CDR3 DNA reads TGCGCCAGCAGCTTGGGGGAGGGAGGCGAGCAGTACTTC. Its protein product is CASSLGEGGEQYF.